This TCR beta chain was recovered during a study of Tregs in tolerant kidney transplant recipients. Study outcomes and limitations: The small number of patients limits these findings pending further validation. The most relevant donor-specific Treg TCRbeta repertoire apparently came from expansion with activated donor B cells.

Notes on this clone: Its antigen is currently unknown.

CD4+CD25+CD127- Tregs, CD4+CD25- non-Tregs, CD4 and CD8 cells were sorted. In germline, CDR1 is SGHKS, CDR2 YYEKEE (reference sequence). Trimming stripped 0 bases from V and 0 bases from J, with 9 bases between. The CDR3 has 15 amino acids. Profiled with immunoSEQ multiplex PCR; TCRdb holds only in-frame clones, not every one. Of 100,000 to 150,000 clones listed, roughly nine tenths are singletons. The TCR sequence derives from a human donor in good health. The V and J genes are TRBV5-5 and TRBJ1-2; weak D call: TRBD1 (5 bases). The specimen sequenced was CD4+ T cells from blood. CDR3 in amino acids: CASSLVGTSNYGYTF. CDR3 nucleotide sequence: TGTGCCAGCAGCTTGGTCGGGACCTCTAACTATGGCTACACCTTC.